What follows are 20 T cell receptor beta chains derived from one specimen sequenced in a study of blood T cell repertoires in COVID-19 (TCRdb year 2020). The library was made by the immunoSEQ multiplex PCR assay. TCRdb holds this immuneACCESS table with in-frame rearrangements only. Some clones are missing; in checked studies, unresolved V genes explain under half, and the rest has no known cause. This sample is represented by under 400,000 clones; 80% to 90% of them were singletons. Together, the top ten hold 1.9% of the sample. The specimen sequenced was PBMCs or T cells enriched from blood (not recorded which). Receptors were obtained from a man in his forties or fifties in a cohort exposed to, infected with or recovered from COVID-19 (not recorded which).

This clone was picked up one time. The chain carries TRBV3-1 (or the pseudogene TRBV3-2) and TRBJ2-7; D is possibly TRBD2 (6 bases). CDR1 is LGHDT and CDR2 is YNNKEL in the germline V gene (reference sequence). V lost 0 bases and J lost 3, with 12 bases in between. The CDR3 has 15 residues. CDR3 amino acids: CASSQDRLAFYEQYF. CDR3 sequence (DNA): TGTGCCAGCAGCCAAGATCGCCTAGCGTTCTACGAGCAGTACTTC.

The genes are TRBV5-1 and TRBJ1-1; tentative D call: TRBD1 (6 bases). V gave up 5 bases and J gave up 6 bases, with 17 bases separating them. The CDR3 covers 14 residues. Per germline, CDR1 SGHRS and CDR2 YFSETQ. CDR3 amino acids: CASRQGQGSAEAFF. CDR3 nucleotides: TGCGCCAGCAGGCAGGGGCAGGGATCGGCTGAAGCTTTCTTT.

This chain joins TRBV11-2 and TRBJ2-1; tentatively, D is TRBD2 (6 bases). The V gene's germline CDR1 is SGHAT and CDR2 FQNNGV. CDR3 length equals 15 residues. Trimming took off 4 bases at V and 4 bases at J, with 14 bases between the two ends. The CDR3 DNA reads TGTGCCAGCAGCTGGGGCGGGACGGGTTACAATGAGCAGTTCTTC. Protein product: CASSWGGTGYNEQFF.

The chain employs TRBV19 and TRBJ2-7; 13 positions match TRBD2. The CDR3 covers 15 residues. Germline CDR1 LNHDA, CDR2 SQIVND (reference sequence). The V gene end was trimmed by 6 bases and the J gene end by 4 bases; junction bases not matched to a gene: 6. Here the CDR3 reads CASSPTTSGRYEQYF. CDR3 in DNA: TGTGCCAGTAGCCCAACGACTAGCGGGAGGTACGAGCAGTACTTC.

This clone was detected only a few times. The J gene is TRBJ2-3, the V gene TRBV12-5; D might be TRBD2 (5 bases). V was trimmed by 5 bases and J by 6 bases, leaving 9 bases between them. Germline V lookup: CDR1 LGHNT, CDR2 FRNRAP. The CDR3 extends over 12 amino acids. CDR3 in amino acids: CASGVLADTQYF. In nucleotides, the CDR3 is TGTGCTAGTGGTGTTTTAGCGGATACGCAGTATTTT.

V and J are TRBV28 and TRBJ2-3, with D possibly being TRBD1 (6 bases). The CDR3 is 17 residues long. Germline CDR1 is MDHEN and CDR2 is SYDVKM. Trimming pared 1 base from V and 4 bases from J, leaving 18 bases between. CDR3 protein: CASSLFGVTGGSDTQYF. CDR3 DNA sequence: TGTGCCAGCAGTTTATTTGGTGTGACAGGCGGGTCAGATACGCAGTATTTT.

The V call is TRBV7-9, the J call TRBJ2-2; no clear D. V lost 5 bases to trimming and J lost 3 bases, with 7 bases between them. The germline gives CDR1 SEHNR, CDR2 FQNEAQ (reference sequence). CDR3 length equals 13 residues. This CDR3 reads CASSIIDTGELFF. CDR3 nucleotides: TGTGCCAGCAGCATAATAGACACCGGGGAGCTGTTTTTT.

With respect to this clone: This same CDR3 is encoded by further DNA sequences in the sample. Here the CDR3 reads CASSLGTSVPNTGELFF. The CDR3, as DNA: TGCGCCAGCAGCTTGGGGACTAGCGTCCCGAACACCGGGGAGCTGTTTTTT. The chain has TRBV5-1 and TRBJ2-2; TRBD2 matches at 9 bases. The V segment lost 0 bases and the J segment 0 bases; nucleotides outside the gene matches: 3. The CDR3 runs to 17 residues. Germline-derived CDR1 and CDR2 are SGHRS and YFSETQ.

CDR3 nucleotides: TGTGCCAGCAGCCAAGTTCAAGCTAATTCACCCCTCCACTTT. This sequence encodes CASSQVQANSPLHF. This chain links TRBV3-1 (or the pseudogene TRBV3-2) with TRBJ1-6; D is undetermined. In germline, CDR1 is LGHDT, CDR2 YNNKEL (reference sequence). The CDR3 length is 14 residues. Trimming cost V 1 base and J 6 bases, with 7 bases left between them.

This clone turned up a few times. V usage is TRBV28 and J usage is TRBJ1-1, with 7 bases matching TRBD1. Per the germline V gene, CDR1 is MDHEN and CDR2 is SYDVKM. The CDR3 totals 14 residues. V dropped 7 bases and J dropped 0; count of bases not matched to a gene: 5. The CDR3 region is CASKDRLMNTEAFF. CDR3 bases: TGTGCCAGCAAGGACAGGCTAATGAACACTGAAGCTTTCTTT.

The chain carries TRBV6-5 and TRBJ2-3; D call uncertain. The germline gives CDR1 MNHEY, CDR2 SVGAGI. CDR3 length equals 13 residues. Trimming took 8 bases from V and 6 from J, leaving 15 bases between them. In DNA form, the CDR3 reads TGTGCCAGCTCCGATCCAGCGACGGATACGCAGTATTTT. The encoded protein is CASSDPATDTQYF.

The CDR3 nucleotides are TGTGCCAGCAGCCCTCGGGACAGGGGGCGAGTGAAACTGTTTTTT. This gives the protein CASSPRDRGRVKLFF. The rearrangement joins TRBV27 to TRBJ1-4, with 12 bases matching TRBD1. With V trimmed by 6 bases and J by 11 bases, 10 bases remained unmatched. The CDR3 has 15 amino acids. CDR1 and CDR2 from the germline V gene are MNHEY and SMNVEV (reference sequence).

The chain links TRBV7-9 to TRBJ1-4; 7 positions agree with TRBD1. V was clipped by 5 bases and J by 3 bases; unmatched bases: 6. Germline V lookup: CDR1 SEHNR, CDR2 FQNEAQ (reference sequence). The CDR3 spans 15 residues. CDR3 bases: TGTGCCAGCAGCGTCGAGGGGGCGCCTAATGAAAAACTGTTTTTT. It yields the protein CASSVEGAPNEKLFF.

J is TRBJ2-5 and V is TRBV5-6, with TRBD1 identical over 10 bases. Germline CDR1 is SGHDT and CDR2 is YYEEEE. CDR3 length: 16 residues. V shed 2 bases, J shed 1 base, and the junction held 5 bases outside the gene matches. CDR3 in amino acids: CASSLSGTGVQETQYF. CDR3 nucleotide sequence: TGTGCCAGCAGCTTATCCGGGACAGGGGTCCAAGAGACCCAGTACTTC. Combining the CDR3 with reference TRBV5-6 and TRBJ2-5 gives the whole variable domain DAGVTQSPTHLIKTRGQQVTLRCSPKSGHDTVSWYQQALGQGPQFIFQYYEEEERQRGNFPDRFSGHQFPNYSSELNVNALLLGDSALYLCASSLSGTGVQETQYFGPGTRLLVL.

The chain carries TRBV7-2 and TRBJ2-7; the D gene is possibly TRBD2 (5 bases). With 5 bases removed from V and 0 bases from J, the gap between germline ends came to 14 bases. CDR1 SGHTA and CDR2 FQGNSA come from the germline V gene. CDR3 length: 15 residues. The CDR3 spells CASSPRISASYEQYF. DNA of the CDR3: TGTGCCAGCAGCCCTAGGATTAGCGCCTCCTACGAGCAGTACTTC. Filled out from reference TRBV7-2 and TRBJ2-7, the complete variable domain reads GAGVSQSPSNKVTEKGKDVELRCDPISGHTALYWYRQSLGQGLEFLIYFQGNSAPDKSGLPSDRFSAERTGGSVSTLTIQRTQQEDSAVYLCASSPRISASYEQYFGPGTRLTVT.

This clone was seen only once. This sequence joins TRBV30 and TRBJ2-7; a weak D match, TRBD2 (5 bases). The CDR3 runs 12 residues. V was cut by 0 bases and J by 7 bases, with 10 bases left in between. Germline CDR1 is GTSNPN and CDR2 is SVGIG (reference sequence). As DNA, the CDR3 is TGTGCCTGGAGTGTATCTAGCTGGGAGCAGTACTTC. It yields the protein CAWSVSSWEQYF.

This chain links TRBV5-6 with TRBJ1-1; D is uncertain. The V end lost 0 bases, the J end lost 3 bases, and 9 bases lay between the germline ends. This CDR3 comprises 14 residues. Germline V gene lookup returns CDR1 SGHDT and CDR2 YYEEEE. The CDR3 loop reads CASSLGRSYTEAFF. As DNA, the CDR3 is TGTGCCAGCAGCTTGGGAAGGAGCTACACTGAAGCTTTCTTT.

The gene calls are TRBV27 and TRBJ1-5; no reliable D call. Germline values: CDR1 MNHEY, CDR2 SMNVEV (reference sequence). This CDR3 region has 13 residues. The V and J ends lost 6 bases and 5 bases respectively, with 11 bases between them. The CDR3 nucleotides read TGTGCCAGCAGCAAAAACGAGGATCAGCCCCAGCATTTT. It encodes CASSKNEDQPQHF.

The chain is built from TRBV7-9 and TRBJ2-5; maybe TRBD1 (5 bases). This CDR3 spans 15 amino acids. In germline, CDR1 is SEHNR, CDR2 FQNEAQ (reference sequence). Trimming shortened V by 1 base and J by 9 bases, and 18 bases separated the two germline ends. This CDR3 is CASSLGYRSSIPQYF. CDR3 coding DNA: TGTGCCAGCAGCTTAGGTTACAGGTCAAGTATTCCCCAGTACTTC.

V gene TRBV7-2 combines with J gene TRBJ1-2, with D tentatively TRBD1 (5 bases). The ends were cut back, 5 bases at V and 8 bases at J, with 18 bases in the middle. The CDR3 extends over 14 amino acids. Germline V gene data show CDR1 as SGHTA and CDR2 as FQGNSA. The CDR3 DNA is TGTGCCAGCAGCCCCCCCGGCAGGGTTGAAGGCTACACCTTC. Amino acid sequence: CASSPPGRVEGYTF.